A single sample gave rise to the 6 T cell receptor beta chains below, sequenced in a study of shared clonotypes between healthy human individuals. Assay used: immunoSEQ multiplex PCR; TCRdb lists only in-frame clones, some missing. The sample lists nearly 2 million clones; roughly 95% were seen once. Terminally differentiated effector memory CD45RA+ cells were excluded from the naive CD8 cells, which were CD45RO-negative and positively selected for CCR7. The specimen sequenced was naive CD8+ T cells sorted from blood. The source is a man younger than 35 in good health.

The CDR3: CASKRQLYGYTF. CDR3 in DNA: TGTGCCAGCAAGAGACAGCTCTATGGCTACACCTTC. The rearrangement uses TRBV6-1 and TRBJ1-2, with D possibly being TRBD1 (5 bases). This CDR3 contains 12 residues. Trimming pared 7 bases from V and 4 bases from J, leaving 10 bases between. Germline loops: CDR1 MNHNS, CDR2 SASEGT.

This chain uses TRBV7-2 with TRBJ2-7; tentative D call: TRBD2 (6 bases). The V and J ends lost 2 bases and 2 bases respectively, with 10 bases between them. CDR1 and CDR2 (germline): SGHTA, FQGNSA. CDR3 length equals 14 residues. The CDR3 loop reads CASSLTSRAYEQYF. For the CDR3, the DNA is TGTGCCAGCAGCTTAACTAGCCGGGCCTACGAGCAGTACTTC.

V gene TRBV6-5 combines with J gene TRBJ2-7; 7 nucleotides line up with TRBD2. V lost 2 bases to trimming and J lost 0 bases; unmatched junction nucleotides: 4. CDR3 length equals 15 residues. Germline V gene lookup returns CDR1 MNHEY and CDR2 SVGAGI. The CDR3 DNA reads as TGTGCCAGCAGTTACACTGCTAGCGGCTCCTACGAGCAGTACTTC. This gives the protein CASSYTASGSYEQYF.

The chain employs TRBV6-6 and TRBJ1-5; D uncertain. CDR3 length equals 15 residues. Germline V gene data show CDR1 as MNHNY and CDR2 as SVGAGI (reference sequence). V lost 6 bases to trimming and J lost 0 bases, with 12 bases between them. This CDR3 reads CASSQGPSSNQPQHF. CDR3 nucleotides: TGTGCCAGCAGCCAAGGACCGAGTAGCAATCAGCCCCAGCATTTT.

The chain is built from TRBV5-1 and TRBJ2-2; D may be TRBD1 (6 bases). The V gene's germline CDR1 is SGHRS and CDR2 YFSETQ. The CDR3 loop spans 12 amino acids. Trimming pared 2 bases from V and 7 bases from J, leaving 6 bases between. CDR3 coding DNA: TGCGCCAGCAGCTTCAGGGGCGGGGAGCTGTTTTTT. Translated: CASSFRGGELFF. The full variable domain, completed using reference TRBV5-1 and TRBJ2-2, is KAGVTQTPRYLIKTRGQQVTLSCSPISGHRSVSWYQQTPGQGLQFLFEYFSETQRNKGNFPGRFSGRQFSNSRSEMNVSTLELGDSALYLCASSFRGGELFFGEGSRLTVL.

V usage is TRBV9 and J usage is TRBJ2-5, with D perhaps TRBD1 (5 bases). V lost 1 base and J 5 bases, leaving 12 bases between the germline ends. Germline V gene sequence: CDR1 SGDLS, CDR2 YYNGEE. The CDR3 spans 14 residues. The CDR3 loop reads CASSVYGADETQYF. In nucleotides, the CDR3 is TGTGCCAGCAGCGTATATGGGGCTGACGAGACCCAGTACTTC.